Each of the 23 T cell receptor beta chains below was sequenced from the same sample in a study of T-cell memory formation after mild COVID-19 (dated by TCRdb to the early 2020s). Libraries were prepared through 5' RACE. Sequencing instrument: Illumina NovaSeq 6000. TCRdb reprocessing: public reads trimmed at Q25 with fastp, clones called with MiXCR, in-frame beta chains kept. Duplicate CDR3 protein sequences are folded into a single record with the most common DNA and genes. The sample contains about 150,000 distinct CDR3 sequences, over 15% of them found a single time. The biggest ten clones account for under 2.5% of the sample. The sequencing input was PBMCs or a T cell subset sorted from them (not recorded which). The receptors stem from an adult woman who had mild COVID-19 (a few samples of this study predate the infection). The sample titles of this study are shuffled in the database, so cell type and time point are left out; the donor was told from shared clones.

This clonotype came up a few times. The chain recombines TRBV5-1 with TRBJ2-3; TRBD2 is a possible D gene (5 bases). This CDR3 has 14 amino acids. V was cut by 3 bases and J by 4 bases, with 12 bases left in between. Germline CDR1 and CDR2: SGHRS and YFSETQ. CDR3 residues: CASSSTGSADTQYF. The CDR3 DNA sequence: TGCGCCAGCAGCTCTACGGGTAGCGCAGATACGCAGTATTTT.

In this sample, this clonotype turned up a few times. This sequence joins TRBV24-1 and TRBJ2-1; 8 bases line up with TRBD1. Germline V lookup: CDR1 KGHDR, CDR2 SFDVKD. V lost 4 bases to trimming and J lost 4 bases; unmatched junction nucleotides: 5. The CDR3 has 15 residues. The CDR3, as DNA: TGTGCCACCAGTGAGGCGGGACAGGCATACAATGAGCAGTTCTTC. Translated: CATSEAGQAYNEQFF.

The table lists this clonotype with a few counts. The chain couples TRBV5-1 to TRBJ2-1; 7 nucleotides align to TRBD2. The CDR3 consists of 14 residues. CDR1 and CDR2 from the germline V gene are SGHRS and YFSETQ. J gave up 7 bases and V 4 bases, and 8 bases lay outside the gene matches. Written as DNA, the CDR3 is TGCGCCAGCAGCGCGGACCTGGGGGGGAATGAGCAGTTCTTC. Protein: CASSADLGGNEQFF.

The chain is built from TRBV12-3 or TRBV12-4 and TRBJ2-5; D is possibly TRBD2 (5 bases). V gave up 5 bases and J gave up 7 bases, with 11 bases separating them. The CDR3 is 12 amino acids. CDR3 in DNA: TGTGCCAGCAGTCGGACCAGCGGGACCCAGTACTTC. Translated: CASSRTSGTQYF.

This clonotype was observed a few times. The chain uses TRBV15 and TRBJ2-3; 11 nucleotides align to TRBD1. V was pared by 0 bases and J by 4 bases, with 3 bases of the junction left unmatched. This CDR3 has 16 amino acids. Germline-derived CDR1 and CDR2 are LNHNV and YYDKDF (reference sequence). The CDR3 loop reads CATSREGTGGSDTQYF. In nucleotides, the CDR3 is TGTGCCACCAGCAGAGAGGGGACAGGGGGTTCAGATACGCAGTATTTT.

The CDR3 nucleotides read TGTGCCAGCAGCTCCCTCCCGGGACTGAGGCGGAATACGCAGTATTTT. Protein product: CASSSLPGLRRNTQYF. The chain joins TRBV11-2 to TRBJ2-3; D perhaps matches TRBD2 (6 bases). The CDR3 is 16 residues long. Trimming removed 4 bases from V and 7 bases from J, with 21 bases in between. From germline, CDR1 is SGHAT and CDR2 FQNNGV.

This clonotype was counted a few times. This chain links TRBV4-1 with TRBJ2-7, with a weak D call TRBD2 (5 bases). Trimming removed 1 base at V and 0 bases at J, with 16 bases between. The CDR3 length is 17 residues. Germline V gene lookup returns CDR1 MGHRA and CDR2 YSYEKL. For the CDR3, the DNA is TGCGCCAGCAGCCAAGTGGGTTTGAGGGAAGGCTCCTACGAGCAGTACTTC. Its protein product is CASSQVGLREGSYEQYF.

This sequence joins TRBV5-1 and TRBJ2-1; D may match TRBD1 or TRBD2 (7 bases each). Trimming shortened V by 3 bases and J by 8 bases, and 15 bases separated the two germline ends. The CDR3 sequence is 14 residues long. From germline, CDR1 is SGHRS and CDR2 YFSETQ. The CDR3 nucleotides read TGCGCCAGCAGCTCCCGACAGGGAGGGGATGAGCAGTTCTTC. Protein sequence: CASSSRQGGDEQFF.

The chain employs TRBV7-6 and TRBJ1-1, with D uncertain. The CDR3 extends over 13 amino acids. Trimming took 1 base from V and 5 from J, leaving 8 bases between them. Germline-derived CDR1 and CDR2 are SGHVS and FNYEAQ. CDR3 in amino acids: CASSLGRRTEAFF. The CDR3 DNA reads TGTGCCAGCAGCTTAGGAAGGCGGACTGAAGCTTTCTTT.

This sequence joins TRBV5-1 and TRBJ2-7; TRBD1 matches 7 bases. J gave up 0 bases and V 0 bases, and 3 bases lay outside the gene matches. The CDR3 has 15 residues. Per the germline V gene, CDR1 is SGHRS and CDR2 is YFSETQ. The CDR3 sequence is CASSLGTGVSYEQYF. The DNA for the CDR3 is TGCGCCAGCAGCTTGGGTACAGGGGTCTCCTACGAGCAGTACTTC.

The chain combines TRBV19 with TRBJ2-2, with D possibly being TRBD1 (5 bases). With 2 bases removed from V and 7 bases from J, the gap between germline ends came to 11 bases. Germline assignment: CDR1 LNHDA and CDR2 SQIVND (reference sequence). This CDR3 spans 14 amino acids. For the CDR3, the DNA is TGTGCCAGTAGTATAAGGGGTCGTGGCGGGGAGCTGTTTTTT. Its translation is CASSIRGRGGELFF.

This clonotype was observed a handful of times. This chain connects TRBV12-3 or TRBV12-4 to TRBJ1-4; D possibly corresponds to TRBD1 (6 bases). This CDR3 is 16 amino acids long. Trimming removed 0 bases from V and 10 bases from J, with 18 bases in between. In DNA form, the CDR3 reads TGTGCCAGCAGTTTAGCGCTGGGGGGGGCATCACGAAAACTGTTTTTT. Protein sequence: CASSLALGGASRKLFF.

This clonotype has at least ten counts. The chain joins TRBV7-8 to TRBJ2-7; D is uncertain. The CDR3 sequence is 14 residues long. CDR1 SGHVS and CDR2 FQNEAQ come from the germline V gene. V lost 3 bases and J 0 bases, leaving 9 bases between the germline ends. The DNA of the CDR3 is TGTGCCAGCAGCTTGGCGACCCCCTCCTACGAGCAGTACTTC. Encoded protein: CASSLATPSYEQYF.

V usage is TRBV20-1 and J usage is TRBJ2-7; 10 bases fit TRBD2. After removal of 3 bases from V and 4 bases from J, the junction contained 9 bases not matched to a gene. Germline V gives CDR1 DFQATT, CDR2 SNEGSKA (reference sequence). There are 15 residues in the CDR3. DNA of the CDR3: TGCAGTGCTAGGGGGACTAGCGCTGTGGGGTACGAGCAGTACTTC. Translation: CSARGTSAVGYEQYF.

This clonotype was seen at least ten times. V usage is TRBV20-1 and J usage is TRBJ2-3; 9 nucleotides agree with TRBD2. Unmatched junction bases numbered 5, after V lost 3 bases and J lost 4 bases. The germline gives CDR1 DFQATT, CDR2 SNEGSKA (reference sequence). This CDR3 comprises 14 residues. The CDR3 region is CSASGTSGPDTQYF. In DNA, the CDR3 is TGCAGTGCTAGTGGCACTAGCGGGCCAGATACGCAGTATTTT.

This chain links TRBV7-6 with TRBJ1-5; no firm D call. The CDR3 totals 14 residues. Germline loops: CDR1 SGHVS, CDR2 FNYEAQ. V was cut by 1 base and J by 2 bases, with 6 bases left in between. CDR3 sequence reads: CASSLGVGNQPQHF. In nucleotides, the CDR3 is TGTGCCAGCAGCTTAGGGGTTGGCAATCAGCCCCAGCATTTT.

This clonotype occurred a few times. This rearrangement joins TRBV29-1 to TRBJ2-3; D is unclear. The germline CDR1 and CDR2 sequences are SQVTM and ANQGSEA. The length of the CDR3 is 9 residues. Trimming pared 1 base from V and 10 bases from J, leaving 3 bases between. The CDR3 region has the DNA TGCAGCGTTGAAGGGCCGCAGTATTTT. Protein sequence: CSVEGPQYF.

V gene TRBV11-1 combines with J gene TRBJ1-2; 7 bases fit TRBD1. Germline V lookup: CDR1 SGHAT, CDR2 FQDESV (reference sequence). Trimming at V came to 5 bases and at J to 8 bases, leaving 14 bases not matched to a gene. The CDR3 consists of 15 residues. Here the CDR3 DNA reads TGTGCCAGCAGCCAAGGCAGAGGGGGCTTTGAGGGCTACACCTTC. Protein sequence: CASSQGRGGFEGYTF.

The chain recombines TRBV7-3 with TRBJ1-1; 7 bases map to TRBD1. This CDR3 contains 14 residues. The trim removed 4 bases at V and 3 bases at J, leaving 5 bases unmatched. Germline CDR1 is SGHTA and CDR2 is FQGTGA. CDR3 sequence: CASSSRQGDTEAFF. As DNA, the CDR3 is TGTGCCAGCAGCTCCAGACAGGGTGACACTGAAGCTTTCTTT.

This clonotype was found a few times. The chain uses TRBV7-2 and TRBJ2-3; D may be TRBD1 or TRBD2 (7 bases each). Trimming took off 5 bases at V and 14 bases at J, with 17 bases between the two ends. This CDR3 is 12 amino acids long. Germline V gene data show CDR1 as SGHTA and CDR2 as FQGNSA. In DNA form, the CDR3 reads TGTGCCAGCAGCCCCCAGGGGGGGCCACCGTATTTT. This codes for CASSPQGGPPYF.

The rearrangement joins TRBV7-9 to TRBJ2-2; D remains unclear. CDR1 is SEHNR, CDR2 FQNEAQ, per germline (reference sequence). Trimming stripped 2 bases from V and 6 bases from J, with 7 bases between. This CDR3 contains 13 residues. CDR3 in amino acids: CASSLWKAGELFF. In nucleotides, the CDR3 is TGTGCCAGCAGCTTATGGAAGGCCGGGGAGCTGTTTTTT.

This clonotype was detected only a few times. This sequence joins TRBV11-2 and TRBJ1-2, with D unclear. The CDR3 is 16 amino acids. Germline V gives CDR1 SGHAT, CDR2 FQNNGV. The V end was cut by 0 bases, the J end by 0 bases, with 11 bases between. The DNA for the CDR3 is TGTGCCAGCAGCTTAGATCGGAGCAACTCTAACTATGGCTACACCTTC. The encoded protein is CASSLDRSNSNYGYTF.

In this sample, this clonotype turned up a few times. The chain couples TRBV19 to TRBJ1-1; 9 positions match TRBD1. With V trimmed by 7 bases and J by 6 bases, 6 bases remained unmatched. Germline V gene sequence: CDR1 LNHDA, CDR2 SQIVND (reference sequence). The CDR3 is 13 residues long. The CDR3 loop reads CASNLGQGPEAFF. The CDR3 bases are TGTGCCAGTAACCTGGGACAGGGCCCTGAAGCTTTCTTT.